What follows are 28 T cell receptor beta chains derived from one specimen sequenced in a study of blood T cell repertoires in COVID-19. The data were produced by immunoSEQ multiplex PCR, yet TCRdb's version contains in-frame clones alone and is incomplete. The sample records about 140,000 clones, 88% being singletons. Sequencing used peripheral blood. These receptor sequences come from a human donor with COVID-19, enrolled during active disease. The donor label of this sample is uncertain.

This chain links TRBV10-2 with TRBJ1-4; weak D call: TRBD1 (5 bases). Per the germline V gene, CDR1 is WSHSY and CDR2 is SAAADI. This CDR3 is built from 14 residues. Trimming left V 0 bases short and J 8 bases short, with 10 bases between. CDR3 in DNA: TGCGCCAGCAGTGAGTCAAGGGGAGGGGAAAAACTGTTTTTT. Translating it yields CASSESRGGEKLFF.

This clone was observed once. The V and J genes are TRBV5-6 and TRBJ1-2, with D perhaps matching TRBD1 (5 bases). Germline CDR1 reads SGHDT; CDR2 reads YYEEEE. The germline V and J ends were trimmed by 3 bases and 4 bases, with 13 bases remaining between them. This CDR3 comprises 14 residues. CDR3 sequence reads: CASSSSGPFYGYTF. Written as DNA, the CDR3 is TGTGCCAGCAGCTCCTCAGGGCCCTTCTATGGCTACACCTTC.

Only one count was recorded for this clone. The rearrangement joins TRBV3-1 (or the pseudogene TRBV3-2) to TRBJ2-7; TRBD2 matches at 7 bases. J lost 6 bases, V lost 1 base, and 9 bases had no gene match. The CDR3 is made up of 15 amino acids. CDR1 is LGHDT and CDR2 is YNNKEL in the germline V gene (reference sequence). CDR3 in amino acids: CASSQVPAGSGEQYF. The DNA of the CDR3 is TGTGCCAGCAGCCAAGTCCCAGCGGGATCAGGCGAGCAGTACTTC.

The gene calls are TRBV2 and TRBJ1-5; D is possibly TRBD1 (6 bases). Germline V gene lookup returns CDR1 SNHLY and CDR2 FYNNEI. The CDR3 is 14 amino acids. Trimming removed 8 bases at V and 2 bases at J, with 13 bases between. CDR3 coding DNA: TGTGCCAGCTATGGGGGCGCGGGCAATCAGCCCCAGCATTTT. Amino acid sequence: CASYGGAGNQPQHF.

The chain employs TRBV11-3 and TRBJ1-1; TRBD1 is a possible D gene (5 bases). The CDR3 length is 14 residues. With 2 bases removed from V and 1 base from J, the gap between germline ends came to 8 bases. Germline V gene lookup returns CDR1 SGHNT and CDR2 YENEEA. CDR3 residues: CASSLSGGNTEAFF. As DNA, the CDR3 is TGTGCCAGCAGCTTATCCGGGGGGAACACTGAAGCTTTCTTT.

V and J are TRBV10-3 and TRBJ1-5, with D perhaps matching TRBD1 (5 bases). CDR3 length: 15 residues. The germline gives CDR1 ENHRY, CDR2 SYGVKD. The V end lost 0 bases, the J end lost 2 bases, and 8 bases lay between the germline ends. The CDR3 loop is CAISESSQGNQPQHF. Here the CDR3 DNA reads TGTGCCATCAGTGAGTCATCACAGGGCAATCAGCCCCAGCATTTT.

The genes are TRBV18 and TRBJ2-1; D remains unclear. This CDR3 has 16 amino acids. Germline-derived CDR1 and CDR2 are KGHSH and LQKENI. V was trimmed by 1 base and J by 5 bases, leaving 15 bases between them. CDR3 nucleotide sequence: TGTGCCAGCTCACCACAGAACCCCGGTATCAACAATGAGCAGTTCTTC. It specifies CASSPQNPGINNEQFF.

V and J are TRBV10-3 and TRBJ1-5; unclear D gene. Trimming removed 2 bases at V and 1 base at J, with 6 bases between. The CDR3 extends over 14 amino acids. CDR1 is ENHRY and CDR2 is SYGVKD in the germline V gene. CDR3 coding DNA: TGTGCCATCAGTGAGGGAGTCAGCAATCAGCCCCAGCATTTT. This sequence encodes CAISEGVSNQPQHF.

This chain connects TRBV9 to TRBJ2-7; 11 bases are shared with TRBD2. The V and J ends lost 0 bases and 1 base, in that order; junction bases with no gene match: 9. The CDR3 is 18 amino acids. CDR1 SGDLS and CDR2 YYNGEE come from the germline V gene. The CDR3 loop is CASSVGPSGRTTSYEQYF. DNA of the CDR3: TGTGCCAGCAGCGTAGGGCCTAGCGGGAGGACCACTTCCTACGAGCAGTACTTC.

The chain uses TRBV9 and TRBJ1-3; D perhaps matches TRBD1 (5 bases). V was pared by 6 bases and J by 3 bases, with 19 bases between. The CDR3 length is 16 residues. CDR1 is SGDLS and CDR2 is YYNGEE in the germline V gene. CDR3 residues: CASTGGAGFGGNTIYF. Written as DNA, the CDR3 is TGTGCCAGCACCGGAGGGGCAGGGTTCGGTGGAAACACCATATATTTT. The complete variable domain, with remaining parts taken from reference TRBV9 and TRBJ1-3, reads DSGVTQTPKHLITATGQRVTLRCSPRSGDLSVYWYQQSLDQGLQFLIQYYNGEERAKGNILERFSAQQFPDLHSELNLSSLELGDSALYFCASTGGAGFGGNTIYFGEGSWLTVV.

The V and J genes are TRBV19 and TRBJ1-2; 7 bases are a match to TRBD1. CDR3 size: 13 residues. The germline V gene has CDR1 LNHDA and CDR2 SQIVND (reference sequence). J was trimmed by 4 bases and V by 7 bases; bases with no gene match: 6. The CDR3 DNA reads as TGTGCCAGTAATCTCAGGGGGTTCTATGGCTACACCTTC. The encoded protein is CASNLRGFYGYTF.

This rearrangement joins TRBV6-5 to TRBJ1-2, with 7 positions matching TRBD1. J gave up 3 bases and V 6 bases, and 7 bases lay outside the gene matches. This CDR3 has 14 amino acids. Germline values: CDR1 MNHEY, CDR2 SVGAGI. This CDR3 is CASRIPGTDYGYTF. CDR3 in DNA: TGTGCCAGCAGGATTCCCGGGACAGACTATGGCTACACCTTC.

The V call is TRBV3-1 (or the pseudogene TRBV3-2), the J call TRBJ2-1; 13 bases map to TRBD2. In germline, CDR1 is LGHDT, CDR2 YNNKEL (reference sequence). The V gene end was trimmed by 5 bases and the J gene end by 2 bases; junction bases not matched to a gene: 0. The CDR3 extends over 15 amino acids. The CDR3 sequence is CASSTSGGAYNEQFF. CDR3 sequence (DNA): TGTGCCAGCAGCACTAGCGGGGGGGCCTACAATGAGCAGTTCTTC.

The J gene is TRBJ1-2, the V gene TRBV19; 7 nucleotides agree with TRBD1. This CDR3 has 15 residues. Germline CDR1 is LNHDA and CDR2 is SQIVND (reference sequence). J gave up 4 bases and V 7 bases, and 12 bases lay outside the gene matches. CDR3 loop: CASKGDSFSPYGYTF. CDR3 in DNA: TGTGCCAGTAAGGGGGACAGTTTTTCCCCCTATGGCTACACCTTC.

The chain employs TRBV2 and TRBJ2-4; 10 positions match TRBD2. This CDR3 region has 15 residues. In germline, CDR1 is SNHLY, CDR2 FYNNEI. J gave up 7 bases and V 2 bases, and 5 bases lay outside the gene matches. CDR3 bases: TGTGCCAGCAGTGAAAGCGGGGGGGCTTCCAACATTCAGTACTTC. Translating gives CASSESGGASNIQYF.

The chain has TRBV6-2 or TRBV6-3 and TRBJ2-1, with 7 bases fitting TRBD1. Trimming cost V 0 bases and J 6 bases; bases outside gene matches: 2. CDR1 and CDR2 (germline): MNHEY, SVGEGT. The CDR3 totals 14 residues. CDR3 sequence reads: CASSYSRQGNEQFF. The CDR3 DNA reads TGTGCCAGCAGTTACTCAAGACAGGGCAATGAGCAGTTCTTC.

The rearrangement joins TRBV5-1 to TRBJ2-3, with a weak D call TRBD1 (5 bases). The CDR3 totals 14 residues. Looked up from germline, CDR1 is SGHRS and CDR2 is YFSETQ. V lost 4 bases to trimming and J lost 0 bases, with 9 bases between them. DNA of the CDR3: TGCGCCAGCAGCGTCGACAGAAGCACAGATACGCAGTATTTT. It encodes CASSVDRSTDTQYF.

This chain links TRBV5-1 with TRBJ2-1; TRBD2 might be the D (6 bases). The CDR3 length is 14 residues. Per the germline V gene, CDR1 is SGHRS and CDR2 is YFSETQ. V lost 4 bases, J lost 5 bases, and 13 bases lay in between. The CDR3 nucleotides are TGCGCCAGCAGCCAGGTTCGCGGGAACAATGAGCAGTTCTTC. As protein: CASSQVRGNNEQFF.

Here the CDR3 DNA reads TGTGCCACCAGTGAACCAACAGGGAGCCCCACAGATACGCAGTATTTT. Its translation: CATSEPTGSPTDTQYF. The chain is built from TRBV24-1 and TRBJ2-3; possibly TRBD1 for D (6 bases). Germline loops: CDR1 KGHDR, CDR2 SFDVKD. This CDR3 contains 16 residues. V lost 4 bases and J 2 bases, leaving 15 bases between the germline ends.

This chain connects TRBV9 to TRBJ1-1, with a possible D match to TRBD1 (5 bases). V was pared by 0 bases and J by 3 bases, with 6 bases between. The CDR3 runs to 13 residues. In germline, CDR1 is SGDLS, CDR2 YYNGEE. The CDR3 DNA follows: TGTGCCAGCAGCGTAGCGGGGGACACTGAAGCTTTCTTT. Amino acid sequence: CASSVAGDTEAFF.

CDR3 nucleotide sequence: TGTGCCAGTCAAAGGGAGGAGTACACCTTC. Translating it yields CASQREEYTF. The rearrangement joins TRBV2 to TRBJ1-2; D gene unclear. Trimming removed 9 bases from V and 11 bases from J, with 13 bases in between. The CDR3 loop spans 10 amino acids. Germline V gene lookup returns CDR1 SNHLY and CDR2 FYNNEI.

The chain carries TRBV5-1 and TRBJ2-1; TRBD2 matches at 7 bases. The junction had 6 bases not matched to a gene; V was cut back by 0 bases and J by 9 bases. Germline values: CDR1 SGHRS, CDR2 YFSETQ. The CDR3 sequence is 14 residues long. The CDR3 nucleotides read TGCGCCAGCAGCTTGGAAGGGACTACGGGTGAGCAGTTCTTC. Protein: CASSLEGTTGEQFF.

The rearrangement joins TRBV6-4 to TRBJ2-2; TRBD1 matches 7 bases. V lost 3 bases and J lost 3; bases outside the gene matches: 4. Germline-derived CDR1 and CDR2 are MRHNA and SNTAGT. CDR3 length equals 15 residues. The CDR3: CASSESGQDTGELFF. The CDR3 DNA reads TGTGCCAGCAGTGAAAGCGGACAGGACACCGGGGAGCTGTTTTTT.

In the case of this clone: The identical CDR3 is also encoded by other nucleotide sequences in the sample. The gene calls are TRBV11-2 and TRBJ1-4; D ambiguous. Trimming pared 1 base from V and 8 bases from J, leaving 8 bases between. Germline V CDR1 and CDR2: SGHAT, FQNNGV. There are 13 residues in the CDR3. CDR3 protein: CASSLGREEKLFF. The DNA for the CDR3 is TGTGCCAGCAGCTTAGGAAGGGAGGAAAAACTGTTTTTT. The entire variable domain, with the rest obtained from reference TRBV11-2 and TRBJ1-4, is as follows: EAGVAQSPRYKIIEKRQSVAFWCNPISGHATLYWYQQILGQGPKLLIQFQNNGVVDDSQLPKDRFSAERLKGVDSTLKIQPAKLEDSAVYLCASSLGREEKLFFGSGTQLSVL.

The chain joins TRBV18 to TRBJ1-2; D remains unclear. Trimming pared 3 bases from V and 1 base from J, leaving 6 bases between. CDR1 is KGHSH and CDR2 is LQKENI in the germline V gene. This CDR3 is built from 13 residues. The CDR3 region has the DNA TGTGCCAGCTCACCCAGTGATAACTATGGCTACACCTTC. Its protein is CASSPSDNYGYTF. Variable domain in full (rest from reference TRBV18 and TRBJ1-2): NAGVMQNPRHLVRRRGQEARLRCSPMKGHSHVYWYRQLPEEGLKFMVYLQKENIIDESGMPKERFSAEFPKEGPSILRIQQVVRGDSAAYFCASSPSDNYGYTFGSGTRLTVV.

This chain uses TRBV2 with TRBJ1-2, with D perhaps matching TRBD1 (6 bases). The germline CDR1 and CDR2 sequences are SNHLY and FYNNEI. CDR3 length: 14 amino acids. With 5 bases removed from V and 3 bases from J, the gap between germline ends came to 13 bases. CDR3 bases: TGTGCCAGCAGTATAGACAGGATGGACTATGGCTACACCTTC. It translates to CASSIDRMDYGYTF.

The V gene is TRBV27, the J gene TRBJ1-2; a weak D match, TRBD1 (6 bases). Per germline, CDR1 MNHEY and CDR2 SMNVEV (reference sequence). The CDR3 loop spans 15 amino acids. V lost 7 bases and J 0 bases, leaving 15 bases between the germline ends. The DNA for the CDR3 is TGTGCCAGCAAAAACTCAGGGGCAGCTAACTATGGCTACACCTTC. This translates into CASKNSGAANYGYTF.

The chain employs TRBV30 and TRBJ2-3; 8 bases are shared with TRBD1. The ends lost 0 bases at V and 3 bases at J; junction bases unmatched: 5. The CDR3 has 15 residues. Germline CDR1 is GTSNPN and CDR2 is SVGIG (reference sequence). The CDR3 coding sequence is TGTGCCTGGAGTGTAACCAGGGGGCGGACAGATACGCAGTATTTT. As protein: CAWSVTRGRTDTQYF.